A selection of T cell receptor beta chains follows, all from one sample in a study of graft-versus-host responses after intestinal transplantation. The method was immunoSEQ multiplex PCR; TCRdb's version includes in-frame clones alone and lacks a portion of them. There are some 70,000 clones in the sample; roughly 90% occur only once, and around 7.1% lies in the top ten. The input for sequencing was bone marrow, taken 700 to 750 days after intestinal transplantation. The source of these receptors is a human patient who received an intestinal transplant, so some T cells may come from the graft donor. Both conserved end residues are part of each CDR3. A D gene is named only where the DNA matches it firmly. Clone sizes are given selectively: once, few, many, or a class where the clone is expanded.

clone_size | j_call | d_call | v_call | cdr3_aa | cdr3_nt
NA | TRBJ1-1 | NA | TRBV2 | CASSDYWGQNTEAFF | TGTGCCAGCAGTGATTATTGGGGCCAGAACACTGAAGCTTTCTTT
NA | TRBJ2-5 | NA | TRBV29-1 | CSVEWRGSGTQYF | TGCAGCGTTGAATGGCGGGGAAGTGGGACCCAGTACTTC
once | TRBJ2-7 | TRBD1 | TRBV6-6 | CASSKPGQLTYEQYF | TGTGCCAGCAGTAAGCCGGGACAGCTAACCTACGAGCAGTACTTC
NA | TRBJ2-3 | NA | TRBV5-4 | CASSLTDTQYF | TGTGCCAGCAGCTTGACAGATACGCAGTATTTT
few | TRBJ1-6 | TRBD1 | TRBV28 | CASSTRQGSGPLHF | TGTGCCAGCAGTACAAGACAGGGATCGGGACCCCTCCACTTT
NA | TRBJ1-5 | NA | TRBV15 | CATSRVDQPQHF | TGTGCCACCAGCAGAGTGGATCAGCCCCAGCATTTT
few | TRBJ2-7 | NA | TRBV6-5 | CASSYGPGLEQYF | TGTGCCAGCAGTTACGGCCCCGGGTTGGAGCAGTACTTC
once | TRBJ2-3 | TRBD2 | TRBV4-2 | CASSQTSGFTDTQYF | TGTGCCAGCAGCCAGACTAGCGGGTTCACAGATACGCAGTATTTT
NA | TRBJ2-1 | NA | TRBV4-1 | CASSQERSEQFF | TGCGCCAGCAGCCAAGAGAGGAGTGAGCAGTTCTTC
NA | TRBJ2-7 | NA | TRBV12-5 | CASSLTYEQYF | TGTGCTAGTTCCCTAACCTACGAGCAGTACTTC
NA | TRBJ2-1 | NA | TRBV29-1 | CSVIRERGYNEQFF | TGCAGCGTTATTAGGGAGCGAGGCTACAATGAGCAGTTCTTC
NA | TRBJ1-1 | NA | TRBV19 | CAIHSRGNTEAFF | TGTGCCATCCACTCGCGGGGAAACACTGAAGCTTTCTTT
few | TRBJ1-4 | NA | TRBV27 | CASSGTGWGEKLFF | TGTGCCAGCAGTGGAACAGGGTGGGGGGAAAAACTGTTTTTT
NA | TRBJ1-6 | NA | TRBV28 | CASAGENSYNSPLHF | TGTGCCAGCGCAGGCGAGAACTCCTATAATTCACCCCTCCACTTT
NA | TRBJ2-5 | NA | TRBV6-6 | CASSYASEKQETQYF | TGTGCCAGCAGTTACGCTAGCGAGAAACAAGAGACCCAGTACTTC
NA | TRBJ2-3 | TRBD2 | TRBV4-1 | CASSQDELAGPTDTQYF | TGCGCCAGCAGCCAAGATGAACTAGCGGGTCCCACAGATACGCAGTATTTT
NA | TRBJ2-7 | TRBD1 | TRBV7-2 | CASSLAQTGNEQYF | TGTGCCAGCAGCTTAGCCCAGACAGGGAACGAGCAGTACTTC
NA | TRBJ2-5 | TRBD2 | TRBV10-3 | CAISDFGGSGAGETQYF | TGTGCCATCAGTGATTTTGGAGGTAGCGGGGCTGGGGAGACCCAGTACTTC
NA | TRBJ1-4 | TRBD1 | TRBV5-1 | CASSSWDSYLTNEKLFF | TGCGCCAGCAGCTCTTGGGACAGCTACCTAACTAATGAAAAACTGTTTTTT
once | TRBJ1-5 | NA | TRBV4-1 | CASSQDWDRNQPQHF | TGCGCCAGCAGCCAAGATTGGGACCGCAATCAGCCCCAGCATTTT
NA | TRBJ2-3 | TRBD2 | TRBV30 | CAWSGGGGTDTQYF | TGTGCCTGGAGTGGGGGAGGGGGCACAGATACGCAGTATTTT
NA | TRBJ2-2 | NA | TRBV19 | CASIGPGELFF | TGTGCCAGTATTGGGCCCGGGGAGCTGTTTTTT
NA | TRBJ2-6 | TRBD2 | TRBV27 | CASSSLAGGLGGANVLTF | TGTGCCAGCAGCAGCCTAGCGGGAGGTTTAGGTGGGGCCAACGTCCTGACTTTC
NA | TRBJ2-2 | NA | TRBV5-1 | CASSLEGGADTGELFF | TGCGCCAGCAGCTTGGAGGGGGGGGCGGACACCGGGGAGCTGTTTTTT
NA | TRBJ1-2 | NA | TRBV7-9 | CASNGEFNYGYTF | TGTGCCAGCAATGGAGAATTTAACTATGGCTACACCTTC
NA | TRBJ2-5 | TRBD2 | TRBV5-1 | CASSWRLAGEGETQYF | TGCGCCAGCAGCTGGAGACTAGCGGGAGAGGGGGAGACCCAGTACTTC
NA | TRBJ2-1 | NA | TRBV7-9 | CASQFGGYNEQFF | TGTGCCAGCCAATTTGGCGGCTACAATGAGCAGTTCTTC
NA | TRBJ2-2 | NA | TRBV5-4 | CASSLEAGELFF | TGTGCCAGCAGCTTGGAGGCCGGGGAGCTGTTTTTT
NA | TRBJ1-6 | NA | TRBV11-1 | CASSLSGPSTPLHF | TGTGCCAGCAGCTTATCGGGGCCTTCGACACCCCTCCACTTT
NA | TRBJ2-7 | NA | TRBV7-3 | CASSPRGGSYEQYF | TGTGCCAGCAGCCCTAGGGGGGGTTCCTACGAGCAGTACTTC
few | TRBJ1-3 | NA | TRBV13 | CASSEGDTIYF | TGTGCCAGCAGCGAGGGGGACACCATATATTTT
NA | TRBJ1-3 | NA | TRBV9 | CASSVATGTGNTIYF | TGTGCCAGCAGCGTAGCCACGGGAACTGGAAACACCATATATTTT
NA | TRBJ1-6 | TRBD1 | TRBV7-2 | CASSGGGSPLHF | TGTGCCAGTTCAGGGGGCGGATCACCCCTCCACTTT
NA | TRBJ1-6 | NA | TRBV18 | CASSPGTADNSPLHF | TGTGCCAGCTCACCCGGGACTGCGGATAATTCACCCCTCCACTTT
NA | TRBJ2-7 | TRBD2 | TRBV7-9 | CASSPAGGPFEQYF | TGTGCCAGCAGCCCAGCGGGAGGGCCTTTCGAGCAGTACTTC
once | TRBJ2-7 | TRBD1 | TRBV27 | CASSLYGTATSYEQYF | TGTGCCAGCAGTTTATATGGGACAGCAACTTCCTACGAGCAGTACTTC
NA | TRBJ1-3 | TRBD1 | TRBV5-1 | CASSLPTGGGNTIYF | TGCGCCAGCAGCTTGCCTACAGGGGGTGGAAACACCATATATTTT
NA | TRBJ1-5 | NA | TRBV11-2 | CASSLDRVSNQPQHF | TGTGCCAGCAGCTTAGACAGAGTTAGCAATCAGCCCCAGCATTTT
NA | TRBJ1-1 | TRBD1 | TRBV6-1 | CASSDPDRMNTEAFF | TGTGCCAGCAGTGACCCGGACAGGATGAACACTGAAGCTTTCTTT
NA | TRBJ1-5 | NA | TRBV6-6 | CASSYKGPNQPQHF | TGTGCCAGCAGTTACAAGGGGCCAAATCAGCCCCAGCATTTT
NA | TRBJ2-7 | NA | TRBV7-3 | CASSLDPGATYEQYF | TGTGCCAGCAGCTTAGATCCGGGGGCGACCTACGAGCAGTACTTC
NA | TRBJ2-1 | NA | TRBV7-3 | CASSLMWESTIDEQFF | TGTGCCAGCAGCTTAATGTGGGAGTCTACAATCGATGAGCAGTTCTTC
NA | TRBJ1-1 | NA | TRBV6-5 | CASSLLAGLSEAFF | TGTGCCAGCAGTTTGCTAGCAGGGTTGAGTGAAGCTTTCTTT
NA | TRBJ1-6 | NA | TRBV7-2 | CASRTGPESHSPLHF | TGTGCCAGCAGGACCGGGCCCGAAAGCCATTCACCCCTCCACTTT
once | TRBJ1-1 | TRBD1 | TRBV7-3 | CASRFPMTGGSNTEAFF | TGTGCCAGCAGGTTTCCGATGACAGGGGGGTCGAACACTGAAGCTTTCTTT